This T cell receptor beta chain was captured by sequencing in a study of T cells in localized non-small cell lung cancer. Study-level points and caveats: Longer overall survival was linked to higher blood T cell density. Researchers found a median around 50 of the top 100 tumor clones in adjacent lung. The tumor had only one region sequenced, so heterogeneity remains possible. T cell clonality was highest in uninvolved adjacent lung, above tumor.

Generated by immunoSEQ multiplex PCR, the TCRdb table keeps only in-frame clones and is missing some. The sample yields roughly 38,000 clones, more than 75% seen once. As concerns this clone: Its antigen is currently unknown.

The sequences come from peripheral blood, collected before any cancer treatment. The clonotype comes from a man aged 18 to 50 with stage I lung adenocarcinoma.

The CDR3: CAWSVPGAEQYF. The DNA for the CDR3 is TGTGCCTGGAGTGTACCCGGGGCCGAGCAGTACTTC. The chain links TRBV30 to TRBJ2-7; TRBD1 or TRBD2 may be the D gene (5 bases each). V shed 0 bases and J shed 6 bases, with 9 bases lying between them. The germline V gene has CDR1 GTSNPN and CDR2 SVGIG (reference sequence). The CDR3 extends over 12 amino acids.